This TCR beta chain was identified during a study of shared clonotypes between healthy human individuals. The protocol was immunoSEQ multiplex PCR, while the TCRdb copy is restricted to in-frame clones and leaves out a portion. The sample has about half a million clones; 65% to 80% are singletons. The specimen sequenced was PBMCs. The TCR sequence derives from a woman between 35 and 50 years old in good health. Some clones in this sample may be carry-over from other donors' samples.

CDR3 protein: CASSLGQSSYGYTF. The CDR3 region has the DNA TGCGCCAGCAGCTTGGGACAGTCGAGCTATGGCTACACCTTC. This chain connects TRBV5-1 to TRBJ1-2; a possible D gene is TRBD1 (5 bases). The CDR3 consists of 14 residues. CDR1 and CDR2 (germline): SGHRS, YFSETQ. With 0 bases removed from V and 4 bases from J, the gap between germline ends came to 10 bases.